Listed below are T cell receptor beta chains from one sample, sequenced in a study of T cells in Graves' hyperthyroidism and ophthalmopathy. TCRdb re-derived calls from the multiplex PCR reads in MiXCR, one entry per CDR3 protein. The sample yields around 560,000 distinct CDR3 sequences, 16% seen once. The sequencing input was blood. These receptors were collected from a woman aged 18-29 years with Graves' hyperthyroidism. Each CDR3 is given with its conserved first and last residue. The D gene is left open where the match is weak. Clone sizes are given selectively: once, few, many, or a class where the clone is expanded.

D | J | size | V | DNA | CDR3
NA | TRBJ2-3 | few | TRBV20-1 | TGCAGTGCTAGAGCCAGCCCGTCAGATACGCAGTATTTT | CSARASPSDTQYF
NA | TRBJ2-5 | many | TRBV3-1 | TGTGCCAGCAGCCAAGAATGGCGTGGGGGCCCTCAAGAGACCCAGTACTTC | CASSQEWRGGPQETQYF
NA | TRBJ2-1 | NA | TRBV6-2/TRBV6-3 | TGTGCCAGCAGTTACGTGGGACCCCACAATGAGCAGTTCTTC | CASSYVGPHNEQFF
TRBD2 | TRBJ2-3 | NA | TRBV14 | TGTGCCAGCACCCTAGCGGGGGGTGATACGCAGTATTTT | CASTLAGGDTQYF
TRBD2 | TRBJ2-2 | few | TRBV7-9 | TGTGCCAGCAGCAGACTAGCGGGGGGGATGAACACCGGGGAGCTGTTTTTT | CASSRLAGGMNTGELFF
NA | TRBJ1-1 | many | TRBV10-3 | TGTGCCATCAGTCGACCGCCACAGGGAGGACCCACTGAAGCTTTCTTT | CAISRPPQGGPTEAFF
TRBD1 | TRBJ2-3 | NA | TRBV11-2 | TGTGCCAGCAGCCACGCGGGACAGGGCCCTGCAACCACAGATACGCAGTATTTT | CASSHAGQGPATTDTQYF
TRBD2 | TRBJ2-3 | many | TRBV28 | TGTGCCAGCAGCAGGACTAGCGGGAGGGTGGATACGCAGTATTTT | CASSRTSGRVDTQYF
NA | TRBJ2-3 | few | TRBV6-2/TRBV6-3 | TGTGCCAGCAGTGCGACAGGGACTAGCACAGATACGCAGTATTTT | CASSATGTSTDTQYF
NA | TRBJ1-1 | few | TRBV5-1 | TGCGCCAGCAGCTTCGTGAGGGGAGGTGGTGGCACTGAAGCTTTCTTT | CASSFVRGGGGTEAFF
TRBD2 | TRBJ2-5 | many | TRBV4-1 | TGCGCCAGCAGCCAAGGGATGTCGGGGGGTGAGACCCAGTACTTC | CASSQGMSGGETQYF
TRBD2 | TRBJ2-3 | many | TRBV5-1 | TGTGCCAGCAGCTTGGAGACTAGCGGATCCACAGATACGCAGTATTTT | CASSLETSGSTDTQYF
NA | TRBJ1-5 | NA | TRBV6-5 | TGTGCCAGCAGTTACCTCGGGAGGGCAAATAGCAATCAGCCCCAGCATTTT | CASSYLGRANSNQPQHF
NA | TRBJ2-7 | many | TRBV5-1 | TGCGCCAGCAGCTTGGCCGGTTTCTCCTACGAGCAGTACTTC | CASSLAGFSYEQYF
NA | TRBJ2-7 | few | TRBV4-3 | TGCGCCAGCAGCCAAGATTGGGGTCGCTACGAGCAGTACTTC | CASSQDWGRYEQYF
NA | TRBJ1-2 | many | TRBV20-1 | TGCAGTGCTAGAGAAACCGCCCTTCCTAACTATGGCTACACCTTC | CSARETALPNYGYTF
NA | TRBJ1-6 | few | TRBV11-2 | TGTGCCAGCAGCTTAGAGGCCCCACTGAGCTCCTATAATTCACCCCTCCACTTT | CASSLEAPLSSYNSPLHF
TRBD2 | TRBJ2-1 | many | TRBV20-1 | TGCAGTGCTAGAGATCTCGCCGGTAGCGGGAGGGCCAATGAGCAGTTCTTC | CSARDLAGSGRANEQFF
TRBD2 | TRBJ2-2 | few | TRBV5-1 | TGCGCCAGCAGCAGGGCCTCAGCGGGGCTTAACACCGGGGAGCTGTTTTTT | CASSRASAGLNTGELFF
NA | TRBJ2-1 | few | TRBV5-1 | TGCGTCAGCTCGTCCGAGAGCGCCTACAATGAGCAGTTCTTC | CVSSSESAYNEQFF
NA | TRBJ1-2 | NA | TRBV7-3 | TGTGCCGGCAGCCCACACGGAGACTATGGCTACACCTTC | CAGSPHGDYGYTF
TRBD1 | TRBJ2-3 | few | TRBV19 | TGTGCGATTCGGGACAGGGGGCAGGACACGCAGTATTTT | CAIRDRGQDTQYF
NA | TRBJ2-7 | NA | TRBV20-1 | TGCAGTGTCGGGCGGTCCTACGAGCAGTACTTC | CSVGRSYEQYF
TRBD2 | TRBJ2-3 | few | TRBV20-1 | TGCAGTGCTAGAGAGGCGTCAGCGGGGGGGATCACAGATACGCAGTATTTT | CSAREASAGGITDTQYF
TRBD1 | TRBJ1-1 | NA | TRBV6-2/TRBV6-3 | TGTGCCGGCAGACAACCCCAGGGGGAGAGGAGCACTGAAGCTTTCTTT | CAGRQPQGERSTEAFF
NA | TRBJ1-1 | many | TRBV9 | TGTGCCAGCAGCGCCCCCCCGGGACACAGGAACACTGAAGCTTTCTTT | CASSAPPGHRNTEAFF
NA | TRBJ2-1 | few | TRBV28 | TGTGCCAGCAGAGGGGGTTCGGGAGCGCTTGAGCAGTTCTTC | CASRGGSGALEQFF
NA | TRBJ2-5 | many | TRBV7-8 | TGTGCCAGCAGCCCCCGTAGGGGGGAAGAGACCCAGTACTTC | CASSPRRGEETQYF
TRBD2 | TRBJ2-2 | NA | TRBV3-1 | TGTGCCAGCAGGCTAGCGGGGGGGGCGAACACCGGGGAGCTGTTTTTT | CASRLAGGANTGELFF
NA | TRBJ1-1 | few | TRBV29-1 | TGCAGCGGGACAGTTAACACTGAAGCTTTCTTT | CSGTVNTEAFF
TRBD1 | TRBJ2-5 | NA | TRBV19 | TGTGCCAGTAGCCTCCCGGGACAGGCGAGGACTCGGGAGACCCAGTACTTC | CASSLPGQARTRETQYF
TRBD1 | TRBJ2-2 | many | TRBV2 | TGTGCCAGCAGTCGACAGGGGAACACCGGGGAGCTGTTTTTT | CASSRQGNTGELFF
NA | TRBJ2-1 | few | TRBV28 | TGTGCCAGCAGTGCAGCTAGTCGTTCCTACAATGAGCAGTTCTTC | CASSAASRSYNEQFF
TRBD2 | TRBJ2-3 | few | TRBV30 | TGTGCCTGGAGTTTAGCGGGGGGAGGCACAGATACGCAGTATTTT | CAWSLAGGGTDTQYF
NA | TRBJ1-6 | few | TRBV4-3 | TGCGCCAGCAGCCAAGATCCACAGGGTAATAATTCACCCCTCCACTTT | CASSQDPQGNNSPLHF
NA | TRBJ2-7 | NA | TRBV7-6 | TGTGCCAGCAGCCTCCCAACCGGGCCCCATCCCCACGAGCAGTACTTC | CASSLPTGPHPHEQYF
TRBD2 | TRBJ2-1 | NA | TRBV9 | TGTGCCAGCAGCGTAGGGGTGATGGGGGACTACAATGAGCAGTCCTTC | CASSVGVMGDYNEQSF
NA | TRBJ1-1 | few | TRBV5-1 | TGCGCCAGCAGCCCGTTCGGAAGCACTGAAGCTTTCTTT | CASSPFGSTEAFF
TRBD2 | TRBJ2-1 | NA | TRBV7-2 | TGTGCCAGCAGCACCCGGACTAGCGGGGGGGCCAGACACAATGAGCAGTTCTTC | CASSTRTSGGARHNEQFF
NA | TRBJ1-6 | NA | TRBV19 | TGTGCCAGTACCCAGGGCGGCGGAGCTAATTCACCCCTCCACTTT | CASTQGGGANSPLHF
NA | TRBJ2-3 | NA | TRBV24-1 | TGTGCCACCAGTGACCCGGGGCAGGCTTCTAGCACAGATACGCAGTATTTT | CATSDPGQASSTDTQYF
NA | TRBJ2-7 | many | TRBV7-9 | TGTGCCAGCAATGGGGAGCGGGCTCCCTACGAGCAGTACTTC | CASNGERAPYEQYF
NA | TRBJ2-3 | many | TRBV11-3 | TGTGCCAGCAGCGAAACGGGGATGGGCACAGATACGCAGTATTTT | CASSETGMGTDTQYF
NA | TRBJ1-1 | many | TRBV20-1 | TGCAGTGCCGACGGGAACACTGAAGCTTTCTTT | CSADGNTEAFF
NA | TRBJ2-5 | many | TRBV5-8 | TGTGCCAGCAGCTTGGCCAGGGTGACAGAGACCCAGTACTTC | CASSLARVTETQYF
NA | TRBJ2-2 | many | TRBV30 | TGTGCCTGGAGTGTACTTTCACTTACCGGGGAGCTGTTTTTT | CAWSVLSLTGELFF
NA | TRBJ1-2 | many | TRBV2 | TGTGCCAGCACGTCAGGGAACAATGGCTACACCTTC | CASTSGNNGYTF
NA | TRBJ2-7 | few | TRBV29-1 | TGCAGCGTTGGTGGACTCTCCTACGAGCAGTACTTC | CSVGGLSYEQYF
TRBD1 | TRBJ2-2 | NA | TRBV4-1 | TGCGCCAGCAGCAAAGAGGGACAGAAAAACACCGGGGAGCTGTTTTTT | CASSKEGQKNTGELFF
TRBD1 | TRBJ1-6 | NA | TRBV27 | TGTGCCAGCAGTTTATTCCCGGGACAGGGGGCGAGCTCCTATAATTCACCCCTCCACTTT | CASSLFPGQGASSYNSPLHF
NA | TRBJ2-7 | few | TRBV27 | TGTGCCAGCAGTTTTACAGGTCTCCTCTACGAGCAGTACTTC | CASSFTGLLYEQYF
NA | TRBJ2-1 | many | TRBV11-2 | TGTGCCAGCAGGGTACCGGGACGCCGCCCGAGGGTCAATGAGCAGTTCTTC | CASRVPGRRPRVNEQFF
TRBD2 | TRBJ2-1 | NA | TRBV7-3 | TGTGCCAGCAGCTTAAGGTCTAGCGGGGGTCCTAAGTTCTTC | CASSLRSSGGPKFF
TRBD1 | TRBJ1-3 | many | TRBV12-3/TRBV12-4 | TGTGCCAGCAGAAGGACAGGGCCACCTGGAAACACCATATATTTT | CASRRTGPPGNTIYF